This T cell receptor beta chain originates from a study of T-cell reconstitution after alpha-beta-depleted transplantation in children. Comment on this clonotype: Compared with germline, one end of the junction differs, possibly owing to a read error.

Unique molecular identifiers featured in how the TCRbeta library was prepared. One entry per CDR3 protein, called by TCRdb with MiXCR from the PCR reads. This sample has around 420,000 distinct CDR3 sequences, with about 16% found just once. Looked up from germline, CDR1 is MNHEY and CDR2 is SVGAGI. This CDR3 is built from 14 residues. The receptor's source is a boy under three years old who had a stem cell transplant for Wiskott-Aldrich syndrome, so the T cells may come from the graft donor. The V gene is TRBV6-5, the J gene TRBJ2-4; tentative D call: TRBD2 (7 bases). The source was PBMCs, mostly from graft donor cells, collected 360 days after TCRalphabeta/CD19-depleted stem cell transplant. The CDR3 loop reads CASSYSSFGGQVNF. The DNA for the CDR3 is TGTGCCAGCAGTTACTCGAGTTTCGGGGGGCAAGTAAACTTC.